One sample yielded the 30 T cell receptor beta chains listed below, sequenced in a study of blood T cells in healthy people across ages. Together with a sample-barcoded 5' primer, a J-beta primer mix was included in a second PCR lasting about 6 to 11 cycles. Using its own MiXCR run on the 5' RACE reads, TCRdb lists one record per CDR3 protein. This sample carries hundreds of thousands of distinct CDR3 sequences, under 50% of them seen once, and the ten largest clones take 13%. The sequenced sample was blood. All receptors come from a man aged 25 to 40 in good health.

The chain couples TRBV10-2 to TRBJ2-1; tentatively, D is TRBD1 (7 bases). The CDR3 contains 13 residues. The V end lost 11 bases, the J end lost 2 bases, and 13 bases lay between the germline ends. The germline CDR1 and CDR2 sequences are WSHSY and SAAADI. The CDR3 sequence is CAGGTEAYNEQFF. CDR3 coding DNA: TGCGCCGGGGGGACAGAAGCCTACAATGAGCAGTTCTTC.

The J gene is TRBJ2-5, the V gene TRBV24-1; 10 bases match TRBD1. The J segment lost 1 base and the V segment lost 7 bases, leaving 2 bases of the junction unmatched. Germline assignment: CDR1 KGHDR and CDR2 SFDVKD. The CDR3 sequence is 14 residues long. The CDR3 DNA reads TGTGCCACCAGCTGGACAGGGGGCCAAGAGACCCAGTACTTC. Translating it yields CATSWTGGQETQYF.

The CDR3 nucleotides read TGTGCCAGCAGCCAACAGACGTCCAGGAGGAACACTGAAGCTTTCTTT. It is translated as CASSQQTSRRNTEAFF. V usage is TRBV4-2 and J usage is TRBJ1-1; no clear D. V was clipped by 2 bases and J by 1 base, with 14 bases between them. Germline assignment: CDR1 LGHNA and CDR2 YNFKEQ. The CDR3 has 16 residues.

DNA for the CDR3: TGTGCCAGCAGCTTAGCGGTGGTGCGGGAAGAAAAACTGTTTTTT. Amino acids: CASSLAVVREEKLFF. This rearrangement joins TRBV7-9 to TRBJ1-4; D unclear. CDR1 and CDR2 (germline): SEHNR, FQNEAQ (reference sequence). CDR3 length: 15 amino acids. V dropped 0 bases and J dropped 8 bases, with 13 bases sitting between them. The full variable domain, rest sourced from reference TRBV7-9 and TRBJ1-4, is DTGVSQNPRHKITKRGQNVTFRCDPISEHNRLYWYRQTLGQGPEFLTYFQNEAQLEKSRLLSDRFSAERPKGSFSTLEIQRTEQGDSAMYLCASSLAVVREEKLFFGSGTQLSVL.

The chain recombines TRBV6-5 with TRBJ2-7, with D uncertain. V was clipped by 0 bases and J by 2 bases, with 11 bases between them. Germline V gene lookup returns CDR1 MNHEY and CDR2 SVGAGI. The CDR3 extends over 15 amino acids. In DNA, the CDR3 is TGTGCCAGCAGTTACTCAGGCAGGTCAGCCTACGAGCAGTACTTC. Its translation: CASSYSGRSAYEQYF.

This clonotype was detected ten times or more. The chain has TRBV12-3 or TRBV12-4 and TRBJ1-6; D call uncertain. CDR3 length: 13 residues. V was cut by 2 bases and J by 9 bases, with 8 bases left in between. The CDR3 loop is CASSLNEVSPLHF. The CDR3 DNA reads TGTGCCAGCAGTTTAAATGAGGTTTCACCCCTCCACTTT.

This chain joins TRBV4-1 and TRBJ2-7, with D possibly matching TRBD2 (6 bases). Germline CDR1 and CDR2: MGHRA and YSYEKL. CDR3 length: 12 residues. Trimming stripped 0 bases from V and 8 bases from J, with 8 bases between. CDR3 residues: CASSQEGRKQYF. CDR3 DNA: TGCGCCAGCAGCCAAGAGGGGAGGAAGCAGTACTTC.

The rearrangement links TRBV10-3 to TRBJ1-1, with 9 bases that match TRBD1. Germline V lookup: CDR1 ENHRY, CDR2 SYGVKD. The CDR3 is made up of 15 amino acids. Unmatched junction bases numbered 6, after V lost 4 bases and J lost 3 bases. The CDR3 bases are TGTGCCATCAGTGGGAGGACAGGGGCGGACACTGAAGCTTTCTTT. It specifies CAISGRTGADTEAFF.

The CDR3 loop is CASSDEGGPTEAFF. DNA of the CDR3: TGTGCCAGCAGTGATGAAGGGGGCCCTACTGAAGCTTTCTTT. The chain recombines TRBV2 with TRBJ1-1; 7 bases line up with TRBD1. Looked up from germline, CDR1 is SNHLY and CDR2 is FYNNEI. The V gene end was trimmed by 3 bases and the J gene end by 5 bases; junction bases not matched to a gene: 6. The CDR3 totals 14 residues. Full variable domain (rest looked up from reference TRBV2 and TRBJ1-1): EPEVTQTPSHQVTQMGQEVILRCVPISNHLYFYWYRQILGQKVEFLVSFYNNEISEKSEIFDDQFSVERPDGSNFTLKIRSTKLEDSAMYFCASSDEGGPTEAFFGQGTRLTVV.

This CDR3 is CASSRAGPQETQYF. The CDR3, as DNA: TGTGCCAGCAGCCGAGCGGGACCACAAGAGACCCAGTACTTC. The chain carries TRBV7-9 and TRBJ2-5; 7 bases align to TRBD2. In germline, CDR1 is SEHNR, CDR2 FQNEAQ (reference sequence). J lost 2 bases, V lost 5 bases, and 5 bases had no gene match. The CDR3 covers 14 residues.

For this clonotype: This may be a read error, as it is one base from a much larger clone. The chain uses TRBV11-3 and TRBJ1-1; unclear D gene. Trimming cost V 0 bases and J 11 bases, with 10 bases left between them. In germline, CDR1 is SGHNT, CDR2 YENEEA. The CDR3 loop spans 12 amino acids. The CDR3 bases are TGTGCCAGCAGCTTAGAGGACGGCAAGGCTTTCTTT. Protein: CASSLEDGKAFF.

The sample holds many counts of this clonotype. Its ends do not fully match the called genes, so a read error is possible. The V call is TRBV20-1, the J call TRBJ2-1, with D perhaps TRBD2 (6 bases). This CDR3 region has 13 residues. Germline loops: CDR1 DFQATT, CDR2 SNEGSKA (reference sequence). CDR3 sequence reads: CSARGDSNNEQFF. The CDR3 region has the DNA TGCAGTGCTAGAGGGGACTCCAACAATGAGCAGTTCTTC.

This clonotype appeared a single time. V is TRBV27 and J is TRBJ1-1; D gene uncertain. V shed 4 bases and J shed 4 bases, with 13 bases lying between them. CDR3 length: 14 residues. The germline V gene has CDR1 MNHEY and CDR2 SMNVEV (reference sequence). The CDR3 nucleotides read TGTGCCAGCAGTTACGACCAAGCGGGCACTGAAGCTTTCTTT. Translating it yields CASSYDQAGTEAFF.

This clonotype was seen more than once but under ten times. This chain joins TRBV6-5 and TRBJ2-4; perhaps TRBD1 as D (6 bases). The J call may be faulty, since TRBJ2-7 better matches the DNA end. This CDR3 is built from 14 residues. Germline CDR1 is MNHEY and CDR2 is SVGAGI. CDR3 coding DNA: TGTGCCAGCAGCCCCGTTGAGGGGGTCCACGAGCAGTACTTC. Protein sequence: CASSPVEGVHEQYF.

This chain uses TRBV3-1 with TRBJ1-5; D gene ambiguous. The CDR3 totals 14 residues. Trimming stripped 4 bases from V and 5 bases from J, with 12 bases between. Per germline, CDR1 LGHDT and CDR2 YNNKEL (reference sequence). DNA for the CDR3: TGTGCCAGCAGCCTATCGACCGATTATCAGCCCCAGCATTTT. As protein: CASSLSTDYQPQHF.

This rearrangement joins TRBV6-5 to TRBJ2-1; TRBD1 matches at 9 bases. Per the germline V gene, CDR1 is MNHEY and CDR2 is SVGAGI. This CDR3 has 15 amino acids. J lost 6 bases, V lost 4 bases, and 7 bases had no gene match. CDR3 nucleotides: TGTGCCAGCAGTTTACCGAGGACAGGGGTCAATGAGCAGTTCTTC. This gives the protein CASSLPRTGVNEQFF.

The CDR3 region is CASSSTSGAHNEQFF. The CDR3 DNA follows: TGTGCCAGCAGCTCGACTAGCGGGGCCCACAATGAGCAGTTCTTC. The V gene is TRBV7-8, the J gene TRBJ2-1; TRBD2 matches at 11 bases. The CDR3 covers 15 residues. Trimming removed 4 bases from V and 5 bases from J; junction bases left unmatched: 4. Germline CDR1 is SGHVS and CDR2 is FQNEAQ.

Only a few counts were recorded for this clonotype. CDR3 in amino acids: CASSLSSAGSKTQYF. The CDR3 DNA is TGTGCCAGCAGTTTATCCTCTGCGGGGTCAAAGACGCAGTATTTT. The V and J genes are TRBV28 and TRBJ2-3, with D perhaps matching TRBD2 (6 bases). Germline V CDR1 and CDR2: MDHEN, SYDVKM. There are 15 residues in the CDR3. Trimming took off 1 base at V and 9 bases at J, with 17 bases between the two ends.

The chain is built from TRBV3-1 and TRBJ1-4; TRBD1 is a possible D gene (5 bases). Germline V lookup: CDR1 LGHDT, CDR2 YNNKEL (reference sequence). The CDR3 loop spans 13 amino acids. V was pared by 4 bases and J by 3 bases, with 6 bases between. In DNA form, the CDR3 reads TGTGCCAGCAGCCCGGGGGCTAATGAAAAACTGTTTTTT. It encodes CASSPGANEKLFF. The variable domain in full, with the rest retrieved from reference TRBV3-1 and TRBJ1-4, is DTAVSQTPKYLVTQMGNDKSIKCEQNLGHDTMYWYKQDSKKFLKIMFSYNNKELIINETVPNRFSPKSPDKAHLNLHINSLELGDSAVYFCASSPGANEKLFFGSGTQLSVL.

This chain joins TRBV21-1 and TRBJ2-1; TRBD1 is the table's D call and was not checked against the DNA. TRBV21-1 is recorded as a pseudogene. This CDR3 has 16 amino acids. The CDR3 sequence: CASSPRGDRGNSEQFF. The CDR3 region has the DNA TGTGCCAGCAGCCCACGGGGCGACAGGGGTAATAGTGAGCAGTTCTTC.

In the case of this clonotype: A much larger clone differs by one base, so this may be a read error. The chain joins TRBV18 to TRBJ1-2; possibly TRBD1 for D (5 bases). The CDR3 loop spans 16 amino acids. The germline CDR1 and CDR2 sequences are KGHSH and LQKENI. V was cut by 2 bases and J by 1 base, with 14 bases left in between. CDR3 amino acids: CASSPSSADSNYGYTF. Here the CDR3 DNA reads TGTGCCAGCTCACCATCCTCAGCAGACAGTAACTATGGCTACACCTTC.

This clonotype was seen repeatedly, ten times or more. The rearrangement links TRBV27 to TRBJ1-5; no reliable D call. Germline CDR1 MNHEY, CDR2 SMNVEV (reference sequence). The V end was cut by 6 bases, the J end by 2 bases, with 11 bases between. This CDR3 comprises 14 residues. CDR3 in amino acids: CASSPRQGNQPQHF. The CDR3 nucleotides read TGTGCCAGCAGCCCCCGTCAGGGCAATCAGCCCCAGCATTTT.

This clonotype showed up just a few times. The chain combines TRBV12-3 or TRBV12-4 with TRBJ2-1, with 7 positions matching TRBD1. Germline trimming cut 0 bases from V and 3 bases from J; bases unmatched to any gene: 11. The CDR3 extends over 18 amino acids. CDR3 in amino acids: CASSLALFPGGSYNEQFF. The CDR3 nucleotides read TGTGCCAGCAGTTTAGCACTATTCCCAGGGGGAAGCTACAATGAGCAGTTCTTC.

This chain joins TRBV7-2 and TRBJ2-2; D remains unclear. Trimming stripped 5 bases from V and 7 bases from J, with 14 bases between. CDR3 length: 14 amino acids. Germline V lookup: CDR1 SGHTA, CDR2 FQGNSA. CDR3 in DNA: TGTGCCAGCAGCCCAGACATTGTGGTCGGGGAGCTGTTTTTT. This codes for CASSPDIVVGELFF.

This clonotype was counted between two and nine times. The chain links TRBV20-1 to TRBJ2-3; D may be TRBD2 (6 bases). Trimming took off 0 bases at V and 1 base at J, with 11 bases between the two ends. From germline, CDR1 is DFQATT and CDR2 SNEGSKA (reference sequence). CDR3 length equals 15 residues. In nucleotides, the CDR3 is TGCAGTGCTAGAGACGGTAGCGGACGCACAGATACGCAGTATTTT. Translating it yields CSARDGSGRTDTQYF.

The chain joins TRBV7-3 to TRBJ2-2, with 7 bases identical to TRBD2. CDR3 length equals 16 residues. The junction had 14 bases not matched to a gene; V was cut back by 7 bases and J by 6 bases. In germline, CDR1 is SGHTA, CDR2 FQGTGA. The DNA of the CDR3 is TGTGCCAGCACCCAACGGCAGGGAGGGTCATCCGGGGAGCTGTTTTTT. This gives the protein CASTQRQGGSSGELFF.

This clonotype was found a few times. The chain employs TRBV20-1 and TRBJ2-7; D is perhaps TRBD1 or TRBD2 (5 bases each). V dropped 0 bases and J dropped 4 bases, with 13 bases sitting between them. Per germline, CDR1 DFQATT and CDR2 SNEGSKA (reference sequence). The CDR3 runs 14 residues. Here the CDR3 DNA reads TGCAGTGCTAGAGATCTAGGGACGGATTACGAGCAGTACTTC. It specifies CSARDLGTDYEQYF.

The chain is built from TRBV12-5 and TRBJ2-2, with D perhaps TRBD2 (6 bases). The germline V and J ends were trimmed by 1 base and 4 bases, with 13 bases remaining between them. The CDR3 consists of 16 residues. Germline V gives CDR1 LGHNT, CDR2 FRNRAP. This CDR3 is CASGLDQTRGTGELFF. The CDR3 coding sequence is TGTGCTAGTGGTTTGGATCAGACTAGGGGCACCGGGGAGCTGTTTTTT.

This clonotype appeared many times. This chain connects TRBV7-9 to TRBJ2-4; 9 bases line up with TRBD1. Germline V gives CDR1 SEHNR, CDR2 FQNEAQ (reference sequence). CDR3 size: 15 residues. The ends lost 7 bases at V and 0 bases at J; junction bases unmatched: 4. The chain's CDR3 is CASTPGQGAKNIQYF. CDR3 bases: TGTGCCAGCACTCCGGGACAGGGAGCCAAAAACATTCAGTACTTC.

This chain links TRBV9 with TRBJ1-2; D call uncertain. The CDR3 contains 15 residues. Trimming took off 7 bases at V and 7 bases at J, with 23 bases between the two ends. CDR1 and CDR2 from the germline V gene are SGDLS and YYNGEE. The CDR3 bases are TGTGCCAGCGGCGACACCGGAGGGATTTTACGTGGCTACACCTTC. Protein product: CASGDTGGILRGYTF.